This paragraph covers one T cell receptor (beta chain) sequence. Its antigen target is currently unknown. These data belong to a study of CXCR3-negative and CXCR3-positive naive CD8 T cells (dated by TCRdb to the late 2010s). A note on the overall study: In total, around 150 million TRB reads were obtained, or roughly 1.5 +/- 0.3 million reads per library. Diversity and physicochemical repertoire analyses were performed on approximately 10 donors pooled from two independent experiments. For the TRBV-TRBJ cluster analysis, the naive subsets came from roughly 5 donors, while the memory cells came from 3 donors.

Data came from a NextSeq 550. The Human TCR Profiling Kit (MiLaboratory) was used to prepare UMI-labeled 5' RACE TRB cDNA libraries. cDNA synthesis used the entire amount of extracted RNA, and PCR amplification then used the entire amount of cDNA produced. Libraries were prepared in parallel using an identical number of PCR cycles. From the authors' description of their analysis: About 53,000 +/- 9,400 unique UMI-labeled TRB cDNA molecules per library were extracted with MIGEC and MiXCR, with at least two reads per UMI required. On average, around 40,000 +/- 10,000 functional in-frame TRB CDR3 nucleotide clonotypes lacking stop codons were found per library. After downsampling to 5000 UMI-labeled TRB molecules per sample, diversity metrics such as normalized Shannon-Wiener and Chao1 were calculated in VDJtools. For the central five CDR3 residues, VDJtools calculated physicochemical properties weighted by clonotype size, namely interaction energy, strength, volume and Kidera factor 4. Based on TCRdb reprocessing of the reads, there is one entry per CDR3 protein sequence, and DNA is missing. V and J calls and clone size were set by TCRdb, not the authors. Per the sample table, the count is 150,000 or so distinct CDR3 sequences. The ten largest clonotypes hold about 0.48% of the sample.

For every CD8+ T cell subset, a few hundred thousand cells were flow-sorted straight into RLT lysis buffer, and each subset was sorted in triplicate. Naive CD8+ T cells were defined stringently as CD45RO-CCR7+CD27+CD95- to exclude memory contaminants. Using standard density gradient centrifugation, peripheral blood mononuclear cells were isolated from buffy coats. A FACSAria III was used to flow-sort naive CXCR3-negative and CXCR3-positive CD8+ T cells. Total RNA was extracted from sorted cells with an RNeasy Mini Kit. General study outcomes and caveats: Freshly isolated PBMCs were used for most assays because CXCR3 expression partially decreased after cryopreservation. Both naive subsets had comparably high repertoire diversity, while memory CD8+ T cells had much lower repertoire diversity. Naive CXCR3-negative and CXCR3-positive cells from the same donor showed similar TRBV-TRBJ usage, whereas memory cells showed distinct patterns. TRB CDR3s from CXCR3-positive naive cells showed higher hydrophobicity (lower Kidera factor 4), lower energy, and higher strength and volume indices than CXCR3-negative naive cells. Because surface CD5, which is linked to self-reactivity in mice, was comparable between the naive subsets, TCR interaction strength was also inferred from the physicochemical properties of TRB CDR3s.

The CDR3 has 12 amino acids, counting the end cysteine and phenylalanine. DNA is not recorded here. From a lookup of the germline V gene (reference sequence), CDR1 and CDR2 are SEHNR and FQNEAQ. The sample was naive CXCR3- CD8+ T cells from blood. What this sample's cell subset or site label stands for: CD45RO-CCR7+CD27+CD95- naive CD8+ T cells lacking CXCR3 (TNR3-). This clonotype was sampled from a human donor in good health. Some clones in this sample may be carry-over from other donors' samples. The chain couples TRBV7-9 to TRBJ1-4. For the CDR3, the sequence is CASSFSNEKLFF.